The clone carrying this T cell receptor beta chain was detected only a few times. The antigen remains undetermined. This specimen belongs to a study of CD8+CD57+ T cells in acquired aplastic anemia. Across the study: Sorted CD4+ and CD8+ cell DNA averaged about 3 ug. General study findings and limits: Around 30 sequences, all CD8+ CDR3, were shared between patients and controls.

V shed 4 bases and J 0 bases; nucleotides not matched to a gene: 1. Germline V lookup: CDR1 ENHRY, CDR2 SYGVKD. CDR3 length: 14 residues. TCR beta VDJ combinations and CDR3 sequences were profiled from genomic DNA. One entry per CDR3 protein, called by TCRdb with MiXCR from the reads. The repertoire has 180,000 or so distinct CDR3 sequences, 35% to 50% of them found once; the top ten carry about 2.9%. The sequence derives from a human donor in good health. The chain recombines TRBV10-3 with TRBJ2-3, with 7 positions matching TRBD1. Material: sorted CD4+, CD8+, or CD8+CD57+ T cells (not recorded which) from PBMCs. The CDR3 region is CAISGGQSTDTQYF. CDR3 coding DNA: TGTGCCATCAGTGGGGGACAGAGCACAGATACGCAGTATTTT.